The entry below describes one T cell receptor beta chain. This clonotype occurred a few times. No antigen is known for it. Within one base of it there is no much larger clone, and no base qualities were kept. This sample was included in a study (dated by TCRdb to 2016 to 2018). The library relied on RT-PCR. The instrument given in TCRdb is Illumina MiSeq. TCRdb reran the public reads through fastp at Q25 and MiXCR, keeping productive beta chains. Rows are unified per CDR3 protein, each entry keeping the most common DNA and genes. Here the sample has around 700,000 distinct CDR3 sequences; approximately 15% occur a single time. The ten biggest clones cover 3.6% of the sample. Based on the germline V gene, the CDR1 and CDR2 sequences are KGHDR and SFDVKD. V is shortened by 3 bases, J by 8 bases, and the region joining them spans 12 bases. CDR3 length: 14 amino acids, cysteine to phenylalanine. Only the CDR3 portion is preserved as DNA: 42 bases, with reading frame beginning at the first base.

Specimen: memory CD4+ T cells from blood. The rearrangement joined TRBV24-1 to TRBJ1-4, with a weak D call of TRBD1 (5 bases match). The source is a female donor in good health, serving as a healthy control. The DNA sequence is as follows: TGTGCCACCAGTGATCCCCGAGGGGAGGAAAAACTGTTTTTT. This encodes CATSDPRGEEKLFF.